What follows are 28 T cell receptor beta chains derived from one specimen sequenced in a study of vaccination and CD4 T cells after COVID-19. This sample's treatment: approximately 9-day PBMC culture with coronavirus spike peptide pools or control peptides (ViraFEST assay). An unexposed donor provided the CD4+ T cells, which were collected before the COVID-19 pandemic (2011-2018). Sequencing of the DNA from cultured CD4+ T cells was carried out with the Oncomine TCR Beta short-read assay. Each CDR3 protein is one row after TCRdb ran MiXCR on the PCR reads. In the table there are thousands of distinct CDR3 sequences, 30% to 40% of which are singletons. Their antigens remain unidentified. The sample comprised CD4+ T cells from blood, cultured in vitro. All receptors derive from a human donor in good health.

The genes are TRBV7-9 and TRBJ1-2, with 7 bases that match TRBD1. Trimming at V came to 5 bases and at J to 3 bases, leaving 3 bases not matched to a gene. Germline V lookup: CDR1 SEHNR, CDR2 FQNEAQ (reference sequence). The CDR3 contains 13 residues. The CDR3 sequence is CASSAGGDYGYTF. CDR3 nucleotides: TGTGCCAGCAGCGCAGGGGGGGACTATGGCTACACCTTC.

The chain carries TRBV12-3 or TRBV12-4 and TRBJ2-5; no reliable D call. V lost 3 bases and J lost 5, with 10 bases in between. The CDR3 has 13 residues. CDR3 region: CASSLTRWETQYF. CDR3 sequence (DNA): TGTGCCAGCAGTTTGACCAGGTGGGAGACCCAGTACTTC.

The chain is built from TRBV10-3 and TRBJ2-3, with 9 positions matching TRBD2. The CDR3 totals 16 residues. CDR1 and CDR2 (germline): ENHRY, SYGVKD. The ends lost 6 bases at V and 2 bases at J; junction bases unmatched: 9. The CDR3 sequence is CAIRAGGHKTTDTQYF. The CDR3 DNA reads as TGTGCCATCAGAGCGGGGGGCCATAAAACCACAGATACGCAGTATTTT.

CDR3 DNA: TGCAGTGCTAGAGAACTGACAGGTCTACATGGCTACACCTTC. The encoded protein is CSARELTGLHGYTF. The chain joins TRBV20-1 to TRBJ1-2; TRBD1 is a possible D gene (6 bases). This CDR3 has 14 amino acids. CDR1 is DFQATT and CDR2 is SNEGSKA in the germline V gene (reference sequence). The germline V and J ends were trimmed by 0 bases and 6 bases, with 14 bases remaining between them.

This clonotype was detected only a few times. V and J are TRBV19 and TRBJ1-3, with D uncertain. With 2 bases removed from V and 4 bases from J, the gap between germline ends came to 3 bases. The CDR3 contains 12 residues. Germline CDR1 LNHDA, CDR2 SQIVND (reference sequence). The CDR3 DNA sequence: TGTGCCAGTAGTATAAGGGGAAACACCATATATTTT. As protein: CASSIRGNTIYF.

J is TRBJ2-1 and V is TRBV6-2 or TRBV6-3; 9 bases line up with TRBD2. Germline V gives CDR1 MNHEY, CDR2 SVGEGT. With V trimmed by 2 bases and J by 7 bases, 3 bases remained unmatched. There are 14 residues in the CDR3. The CDR3 nucleotides are TGTGCCAGCAGTTACCGCGGGGGGGTTAATGAGCAGTTCTTC. Translating gives CASSYRGGVNEQFF.

The rearrangement joins TRBV2 to TRBJ1-5; D possibly corresponds to TRBD1 (5 bases). This CDR3 is 15 amino acids long. CDR1 and CDR2 (germline): SNHLY, FYNNEI. The V end lost 3 bases, the J end lost 4 bases, and 13 bases lay between the germline ends. The CDR3 is CASSDGTLRNQPQHF. The CDR3 DNA reads TGTGCCAGCAGTGATGGGACCCTTAGAAATCAGCCCCAGCATTTT.

This clonotype was seen a few times. The chain uses TRBV7-2 and TRBJ1-2, with a tentative D call TRBD1 (5 bases). The length of the CDR3 is 15 residues. CDR1 SGHTA and CDR2 FQGNSA come from the germline V gene. V gave up 5 bases and J gave up 8 bases, with 21 bases separating them. The CDR3 nucleotides are TGTGCCAGCAGCCCGACAGCCGGGCCCTCGAGGGGCTACACCTTC. Amino acids: CASSPTAGPSRGYTF.

The genes are TRBV9 and TRBJ1-5; D gene uncertain. The CDR3 consists of 15 residues. The germline V and J ends were trimmed by 0 bases and 2 bases, with 9 bases remaining between them. CDR1 is SGDLS, CDR2 YYNGEE, per germline. CDR3 region: CASSVGTVGNQPQHF. The CDR3 coding sequence is TGTGCCAGCAGCGTAGGAACCGTGGGCAATCAGCCCCAGCATTTT.

By share of the sample, this clonotype is large (0.1 to 1%). The chain uses TRBV7-2 and TRBJ2-3, with D unresolved. CDR1 and CDR2 from the germline V gene are SGHTA and FQGNSA. CDR3 size: 12 residues. V was trimmed by 5 bases and J by 2 bases, leaving 5 bases between them. The chain's CDR3 is CASSRYTDTQYF. Written as DNA, the CDR3 is TGTGCCAGCAGCCGATACACAGATACGCAGTATTTT.

This clonotype was counted between two and nine times. The chain links TRBV20-1 to TRBJ2-1; tentative D call: TRBD1 (5 bases). This CDR3 is built from 18 residues. Germline values: CDR1 DFQATT, CDR2 SNEGSKA (reference sequence). With 1 base removed from V and 7 bases from J, the gap between germline ends came to 26 bases. CDR3 sequence reads: CSARVGPFGLGVWNEQFF. The CDR3 bases are TGCAGTGCTAGAGTGGGGCCGTTCGGGCTAGGGGTTTGGAATGAGCAGTTCTTC.

The chain uses TRBV5-5 and TRBJ1-2, with a possible D match to TRBD1 (6 bases). The V gene lost 5 bases and the J gene lost 7 bases, with 18 bases spanning the gap. The germline V gene encodes CDR1 SGHKS and CDR2 YYEKEE (reference sequence). The CDR3 has 14 amino acids. The CDR3 bases are TGTGCCAGCAGGGGGGCACCCATGGAAAGTGGCTACACCTTC. Its protein is CASRGAPMESGYTF.

The rearrangement uses TRBV7-3 and TRBJ2-2; D uncertain. The CDR3 runs 13 residues. The V end was cut by 3 bases, the J end by 5 bases, with 7 bases between. From germline, CDR1 is SGHTA and CDR2 FQGTGA. The chain's CDR3 is CASSFVGTGELFF. The CDR3, as DNA: TGTGCCAGCAGCTTTGTCGGGACCGGGGAGCTGTTTTTT.

This clonotype was counted between two and nine times. The chain uses TRBV15 and TRBJ1-2; 7 nucleotides align to TRBD1. This CDR3 spans 19 amino acids. V shed 3 bases, J shed 3 bases, and the junction held 19 bases outside the gene matches. Germline V CDR1 and CDR2: LNHNV, YYDKDF (reference sequence). The CDR3: CATSRISVLFTGEDYGYTF. For the CDR3, the DNA is TGTGCCACCAGCAGGATTTCCGTATTATTTACAGGGGAGGACTATGGCTACACCTTC.

This rearrangement joins TRBV6-1 to TRBJ1-3; D not resolved. Germline V gives CDR1 MNHNS, CDR2 SASEGT. V lost 7 bases and J 7 bases, leaving 5 bases between the germline ends. The CDR3 sequence is 10 residues long. The chain's CDR3 is CASTDNTIYF. The CDR3 nucleotides read TGTGCCAGCACCGATAACACCATATATTTT.

V gene TRBV18 combines with J gene TRBJ1-2; the D is unclear. CDR1 and CDR2 from the germline V gene are KGHSH and LQKENI. The CDR3 runs 12 residues. Trimming pared 6 bases from V and 1 base from J, leaving 6 bases between. DNA for the CDR3: TGTGCCAGCTCCGACAATAACTATGGCTACACCTTC. Translated, it gives CASSDNNYGYTF.

In this sample, this clonotype turned up a few times. The rearrangement uses TRBV7-9 and TRBJ1-1; D not resolved. V was pared by 3 bases and J by 0 bases, with 14 bases between. CDR1 and CDR2 from the germline V gene are SEHNR and FQNEAQ (reference sequence). This CDR3 contains 16 residues. The CDR3 region has the DNA TGTGCCAGCAGCTTTACCGGACTTCATATGAACACTGAAGCTTTCTTT. This codes for CASSFTGLHMNTEAFF.

The chain carries TRBV6-5 and TRBJ1-6; D gene uncertain. Trimming took 3 bases from V and 10 from J, leaving 16 bases between them. Looked up from germline, CDR1 is MNHEY and CDR2 is SVGAGI. The CDR3 consists of 15 residues. The CDR3 DNA reads as TGTGCCAGCAGTTATTCCGACATGTTTGAATCACCCCTCCACTTT. It specifies CASSYSDMFESPLHF.

This clonotype was seen only a few times. The chain couples TRBV10-1 to TRBJ2-6; maybe TRBD1 (6 bases). Germline CDR1 WNHNN, CDR2 SYGVQD (reference sequence). The CDR3 extends over 15 amino acids. With 9 bases removed from V and 0 bases from J, the gap between germline ends came to 12 bases. This chain's CDR3 is CARQGPSSGANVLTF. The CDR3 DNA sequence: TGCGCCAGACAGGGCCCTAGCTCTGGGGCCAACGTCCTGACTTTC.

This clonotype was seen a few times. This chain joins TRBV10-3 and TRBJ1-1, with 9 bases that match TRBD1. V dropped 6 bases and J dropped 6; count of bases not matched to a gene: 8. Germline assignment: CDR1 ENHRY and CDR2 SYGVKD. This CDR3 contains 14 residues. The CDR3, as DNA: TGTGCCATCAGGATGGGACAGGGAGGCCCTGAAGCTTTCTTT. This encodes CAIRMGQGGPEAFF.

This chain connects TRBV25-1 to TRBJ2-2; tentatively, D is TRBD1 or TRBD2 (5 bases each). Germline V CDR1 and CDR2: MGHDK, SYGVNS. Trimming removed 5 bases at V and 1 base at J, with 14 bases between. This CDR3 spans 16 amino acids. The CDR3 reads CASSQSGTVNTGELFF. CDR3 nucleotides: TGTGCCAGCAGTCAGTCCGGGACGGTGAACACCGGGGAGCTGTTTTTT.

The chain couples TRBV15 to TRBJ2-7; 7 bases agree with TRBD1. This CDR3 contains 14 residues. Germline lookup yields CDR1 LNHNV and CDR2 YYDKDF (reference sequence). Germline trimming cut 1 base from V and 3 bases from J; bases unmatched to any gene: 3. CDR3 loop: CATSRGQGHYEQYF. CDR3 in DNA: TGTGCCACCAGCAGAGGACAGGGACACTACGAGCAGTACTTC.

This clonotype was observed a few times. The chain has TRBV7-9 and TRBJ1-1; D unclear. The CDR3 totals 13 residues. Germline CDR1 SEHNR, CDR2 FQNEAQ (reference sequence). The germline V and J ends were trimmed by 3 bases and 1 base, with 6 bases remaining between them. The CDR3 loop reads CASSLNTNTEAFF. The CDR3 nucleotides read TGTGCCAGCAGCTTGAACACGAACACTGAAGCTTTCTTT. The full variable domain, rest sourced from reference TRBV7-9 and TRBJ1-1, is DTGVSQNPRHKITKRGQNVTFRCDPISEHNRLYWYRQTLGQGPEFLTYFQNEAQLEKSRLLSDRFSAERPKGSFSTLEIQRTEQGDSAMYLCASSLNTNTEAFFGQGTRLTVV.

This clonotype is termed medium-sized. The chain carries TRBV10-3 and TRBJ1-2; D might be TRBD1 (5 bases). CDR1 ENHRY and CDR2 SYGVKD come from the germline V gene. Trimming took 3 bases from V and 4 from J, leaving 15 bases between them. There are 15 residues in the CDR3. CDR3 protein: CAISEGAEGSYGYTF. In DNA form, the CDR3 reads TGTGCCATCAGTGAAGGGGCCGAGGGCTCCTATGGCTACACCTTC.

The chain couples TRBV6-5 to TRBJ2-6; no definite D call. This CDR3 region has 17 residues. V shed 3 bases and J shed 2 bases, with 14 bases lying between them. CDR1 is MNHEY, CDR2 SVGAGI, per germline. CDR3 sequence (DNA): TGTGCCAGCAGTTATTCATCCCAGGTGGCTGGGGCCAACGTCCTGACTTTC. Translated: CASSYSSQVAGANVLTF.

The rearrangement uses TRBV20-1 and TRBJ2-5; TRBD1 is a possible D gene (5 bases). The CDR3 runs 14 residues. From germline, CDR1 is DFQATT and CDR2 SNEGSKA (reference sequence). V lost 3 bases and J 0 bases, leaving 11 bases between the germline ends. CDR3 protein: CSARGPDYQETQYF. The CDR3 nucleotides are TGCAGTGCTAGGGGGCCAGACTACCAAGAGACCCAGTACTTC.

This clonotype was seen a handful of times. The chain recombines TRBV7-2 with TRBJ2-5; D uncertain. This CDR3 has 11 residues. Trimming took 2 bases from V and 4 from J, leaving 2 bases between them. Per germline, CDR1 SGHTA and CDR2 FQGNSA. CDR3 DNA: TGTGCCAGCAGCTTACTAGAGACCCAGTACTTC. Translated: CASSLLETQYF.

This clonotype showed up just a few times. The genes are TRBV7-6 and TRBJ1-1, with 9 bases lining up with TRBD1. The CDR3 is made up of 15 amino acids. Germline trimming cut 0 bases from V and 7 bases from J; bases unmatched to any gene: 6. CDR1 SGHVS and CDR2 FNYEAQ come from the germline V gene. CDR3 loop: CASSLADRGVGEAFF. As DNA, the CDR3 is TGTGCCAGCAGCTTAGCTGACAGGGGGGTTGGTGAAGCTTTCTTT. Supplemented by reference TRBV7-6 and TRBJ1-1, the full variable domain reads GAGVSQSPRYKVTKRGQDVALRCDPISGHVSLYWYRQALGQGPEFLTYFNYEAQQDKSGLPNDRFSAERPEGSISTLTIQRTEQRDSAMYRCASSLADRGVGEAFFGQGTRLTVV.